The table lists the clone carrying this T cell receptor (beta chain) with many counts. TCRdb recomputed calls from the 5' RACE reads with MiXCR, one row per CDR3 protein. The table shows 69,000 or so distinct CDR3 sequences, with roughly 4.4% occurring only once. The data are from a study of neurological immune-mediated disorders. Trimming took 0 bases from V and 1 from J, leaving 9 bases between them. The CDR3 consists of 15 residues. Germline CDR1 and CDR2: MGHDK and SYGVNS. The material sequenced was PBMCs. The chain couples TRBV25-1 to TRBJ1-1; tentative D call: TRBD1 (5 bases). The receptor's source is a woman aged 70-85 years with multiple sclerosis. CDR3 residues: CASSEYGGRNTEAFF. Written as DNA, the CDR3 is TGTGCCAGCAGTGAATACGGGGGACGGAACACTGAAGCTTTCTTT. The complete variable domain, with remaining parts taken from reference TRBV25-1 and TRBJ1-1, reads EADIYQTPRYLVIGTGKKITLECSQTMGHDKMYWYQQDPGMELHLIHYSYGVNSTEKGDLSSESTVSRIRTEHFPLTLESARPSHTSQYLCASSEYGGRNTEAFFGQGTRLTVV.